Below, 3 T cell receptor beta chains from the same sample are listed, as sequenced in a study of memory B cells and T cells in multiple sclerosis. Stimulus-free culture yielded autoproliferating CFSE-dim and non-proliferating CFSE-high T cells, each sequenced separately. Replicate wells were pooled after six to eight days of stimulus-free culture of around 54 million CFSE-labeled PBMCs. Their recognized antigens are unknown. Assay used: immunoSEQ multiplex PCR; TCRdb lists only in-frame clones, some missing. The data hold 25,000 to 35,000 clones, with roughly 86% observed a single time. Material: PBMCs from blood kept in culture. The receptors originated from a human donor with multiple sclerosis.

This clone is medium-sized. V gene TRBV10-3 combines with J gene TRBJ2-1; 14 nucleotides align to TRBD2. V lost 8 bases and J lost 7; bases outside the gene matches: 13. From germline, CDR1 is ENHRY and CDR2 SYGVKD. The CDR3 is made up of 17 amino acids. As DNA, the CDR3 is TGTGCCATCGAGATTGGGACTAGCGGGGGCAAGGAGAATGAGCAGTTCTTC. Translated, it gives CAIEIGTSGGKENEQFF.

The chain employs TRBV28 and TRBJ2-7, with D perhaps matching TRBD1 (6 bases). This CDR3 spans 16 amino acids. Germline values: CDR1 MDHEN, CDR2 SYDVKM. Trimming took 8 bases from V and 2 from J, leaving 22 bases between them. This chain's CDR3 is CASLKQWTDSTYEQYF. CDR3 DNA sequence: TGTGCCAGCCTAAAGCAGTGGACAGATTCTACCTACGAGCAGTACTTC.

The chain uses TRBV11-3 and TRBJ2-1; a possible D gene is TRBD2 (6 bases). Per the germline V gene, CDR1 is SGHNT and CDR2 is YENEEA. The CDR3 is 14 residues long. V was cut by 1 base and J by 10 bases, with 14 bases left in between. CDR3 protein: CASSLGSGVWEQFF. For the CDR3, the DNA is TGTGCCAGCAGCTTAGGTTCGGGGGTTTGGGAGCAGTTCTTC.